A selection of T cell receptor beta chains follows, all from one sample in a study of T cell responses to AZD1222 COVID-19 vaccine. The table came from immunoSEQ multiplex PCR; TCRdb's copy has only in-frame clones and leaves some out. The sample lists about 86,000 clones, roughly nine tenths seen once, with roughly 5.3% in the top ten. The sample was peripheral blood, taken 28 days after the second AZD1222 dose. Receptor source: an adult who received the AZD1222 COVID-19 vaccine. Both conserved end residues are part of each CDR3. The D gene is left open where the match is weak. Only some rows state a clone size, as once, few, many or a class for expanded clones.

V: TRBV5-1; size: NA; D: NA; J: TRBJ2-5; DNA: TGCGCCAGCAGCCCGCAATACGGCAAGGAGACCCAGTACTTC; CDR3: CASSPQYGKETQYF
V: TRBV7-3; size: few; D: NA; J: TRBJ1-1; DNA: TGTGCCAGCAGCTTCGCGTGGGGCAGGAACACTGAAGCTTTCTTT; CDR3: CASSFAWGRNTEAFF
V: TRBV4-3; size: NA; D: NA; J: TRBJ1-1; DNA: TGCGCCAGCAGCCAAGAGAGGGGTGCGGCTTTCTTT; CDR3: CASSQERGAAFF
V: TRBV4-2; size: NA; D: NA; J: TRBJ1-1; DNA: TGTGCCAGCAGCCACCAACAGGGTTCAAACACTGAAGCTTTCTTT; CDR3: CASSHQQGSNTEAFF
V: TRBV7-7; size: NA; D: TRBD2; J: TRBJ2-2; DNA: TGTGCTAGCAGCTTAGCGCGGGGGAAAACCGGGGAGCTGTTTTTT; CDR3: CASSLARGKTGELFF
V: TRBV7-2; size: NA; D: NA; J: TRBJ2-7; DNA: TGTGCCAGCAGCCTAGGAATGTCTCGGGAGCAGTACTTC; CDR3: CASSLGMSREQYF
V: TRBV4-2; size: few; D: NA; J: TRBJ2-2; DNA: TGTGCCAGCAACCCGGAGGGGGGGCGCACCGGGGAGCTGTTTTTT; CDR3: CASNPEGGRTGELFF
V: TRBV7-8; size: NA; D: NA; J: TRBJ2-7; DNA: TGTGCCAGCAGCTTTATACTCTACAGCGTCCCTAACTCCTACGAGCAGTACTTC; CDR3: CASSFILYSVPNSYEQYF
V: TRBV7-9; size: once; D: NA; J: TRBJ2-6; DNA: TGTGCCAGCAGTACATCAAGGGCATCCGGGCCAGGGGCCAACGTCCTGACTTTC; CDR3: CASSTSRASGPGANVLTF
V: TRBV24-1; size: few; D: NA; J: TRBJ2-2; DNA: TGTGCCACCAGTGATTTGCGGGTAGGAAACACCGGGGAGCTGTTTTTT; CDR3: CATSDLRVGNTGELFF
V: TRBV11-1; size: once; D: TRBD1; J: TRBJ2-5; DNA: TGTGCCAGCAGCCAGGACAGGTTCGCCGAGGGCGGGACCCAGTACTTC; CDR3: CASSQDRFAEGGTQYF
V: TRBV29-1; size: NA; D: NA; J: TRBJ1-3; DNA: TGCAGCGTTGAAGATTCAGGGACTGGAAACACCATATATTTT; CDR3: CSVEDSGTGNTIYF
V: TRBV5-8; size: NA; D: TRBD1; J: TRBJ2-1; DNA: TGTGCCAGCAGCTTGGACCCCCCCCGGACAGGCTACAATGAGCAGTTCTTC; CDR3: CASSLDPPRTGYNEQFF
V: TRBV5-4; size: NA; D: TRBD1; J: TRBJ2-3; DNA: TGTGCCAGCAGCTCGGGGACAGGGGGCTGGGTAGATACGCAGTATTTT; CDR3: CASSSGTGGWVDTQYF
V: TRBV10-3; size: NA; D: TRBD1; J: TRBJ2-2; DNA: TGTGCCATCCCCGCCGACAGGGCGAACACCGGGGAGCTGTTTTTT; CDR3: CAIPADRANTGELFF
V: TRBV5-4; size: NA; D: TRBD1; J: TRBJ2-7; DNA: TGTGCCAGCAGCTTGGGCCACAGGGGACCCTACGAGCAGTACTTC; CDR3: CASSLGHRGPYEQYF
V: TRBV19; size: NA; D: TRBD1; J: TRBJ2-1; DNA: TGTGCCAGTAGTGATACAGGGGTGGGTCTCTCCTACAATGAGCAGTTCTTC; CDR3: CASSDTGVGLSYNEQFF
V: TRBV7-8; size: NA; D: TRBD1; J: TRBJ2-2; DNA: TGTGCCAGCAGCCAGGACAGGTTGGGACCCGGGGAGCTGTTTTTT; CDR3: CASSQDRLGPGELFF
V: TRBV25-1; size: NA; D: TRBD2; J: TRBJ2-3; DNA: TGTGCCAGCAGTCCGGGACTAGCCTCCGATACGCAGTATTTT; CDR3: CASSPGLASDTQYF
V: TRBV4-2; size: NA; D: NA; J: TRBJ2-7; DNA: TGTGCCAGCAGCCAAGAGTGGTCTAGTCGTACCTACGAGCAGTACTTC; CDR3: CASSQEWSSRTYEQYF
V: TRBV5-1; size: NA; D: NA; J: TRBJ2-1; DNA: TGCGCCAGCAGCTTGGAACTAGCTAATGAGCAGTTCTTC; CDR3: CASSLELANEQFF
V: TRBV7-8; size: few; D: NA; J: TRBJ2-1; DNA: TGTGCCAGCAGCTCAACTCCGACAAGCTCCTACAATGAGCAGTTCTTC; CDR3: CASSSTPTSSYNEQFF
V: TRBV11-2; size: NA; D: TRBD1; J: TRBJ1-2; DNA: TGTGCCAGCAGCCCCGGGACAGGGGGCTACTATGGCTACACCTTC; CDR3: CASSPGTGGYYGYTF
V: TRBV5-1; size: NA; D: NA; J: TRBJ2-1; DNA: TGCGCCAGCAGCCCCATTCTGAGGAATCCTAATGAGCAGTTCTTC; CDR3: CASSPILRNPNEQFF
V: TRBV5-1; size: once; D: NA; J: TRBJ1-2; DNA: TGCGCCAGCAGCTCCAACAGGGATCCCTATGGCTACACCTTC; CDR3: CASSSNRDPYGYTF
V: TRBV19; size: NA; D: NA; J: TRBJ1-6; DNA: TGTGCCAGATCTACCAAGGTTGGCTCCTATAATTCACCCCTCCACTTT; CDR3: CARSTKVGSYNSPLHF
V: TRBV12-3/TRBV12-4; size: NA; D: NA; J: TRBJ2-7; DNA: TGTGCCAGCAGTTTAGTAATTTGGGAGCAGTACTTC; CDR3: CASSLVIWEQYF
V: TRBV12-2; size: NA; D: NA; J: TRBJ1-4; DNA: TGTGCAAGTCGCGTCCCGGACAGGGAGAGGCTTTCGGAAAAACTGTTTTTT; CDR3: CASRVPDRERLSEKLFF
V: TRBV9; size: NA; D: TRBD2; J: TRBJ2-5; DNA: TGTGCCAGCAGCGTAGTGACTAGCGGGGGACAAGAGACCCAGTACTTC; CDR3: CASSVVTSGGQETQYF
V: TRBV3-1/TRBV3-2; size: NA; D: NA; J: TRBJ2-7; DNA: TGTGCCAGCAGCCTCCGGGACCAGACTTCCTACGAGCAGTACTTC; CDR3: CASSLRDQTSYEQYF
V: TRBV6-1; size: NA; D: NA; J: TRBJ1-2; DNA: TGTGCCAGCAGTGGAACGGTTACAGGTCCAAACTATGGCTACACCTTC; CDR3: CASSGTVTGPNYGYTF
V: TRBV7-9; size: NA; D: TRBD1; J: TRBJ2-1; DNA: TGTGCCAGCAGCCACTCCTTCCTAAGACAGGGCGACAATGAGCAGTTCTTC; CDR3: CASSHSFLRQGDNEQFF
V: TRBV6-2/TRBV6-3; size: NA; D: NA; J: TRBJ2-7; DNA: TGTGCCAGCAGCCGCCACGGAGGAGCGGTGAGCTCCTACGAGCAGTACTTC; CDR3: CASSRHGGAVSSYEQYF
V: TRBV19; size: NA; D: TRBD2; J: TRBJ2-3; DNA: TGTGCCAGTAGGAACCCGGGACTAGCGGGTTTGAATACGCAGTATTTT; CDR3: CASRNPGLAGLNTQYF
V: TRBV6-5; size: NA; D: NA; J: TRBJ1-2; DNA: TGTGCCAGCAGTTATGGGGCCGTCTACACCTTC; CDR3: CASSYGAVYTF
V: TRBV7-8; size: NA; D: TRBD1; J: TRBJ2-7; DNA: TGTGCCAGCAGCTTAGGGCGTGGGACAGGGGGCTACGAGCAGTACTTC; CDR3: CASSLGRGTGGYEQYF
V: TRBV10-3; size: NA; D: TRBD1; J: TRBJ2-6; DNA: TGTGCCATCAGTCAACAGGGGGCGACAATCTCTGGGGCCAACGTCCTGACTTTC; CDR3: CAISQQGATISGANVLTF
V: TRBV5-5; size: NA; D: NA; J: TRBJ1-5; DNA: TGTGCCAGCAGCCCGAGGGAAAAAAGCAATCAGCCCCAGCATTTT; CDR3: CASSPREKSNQPQHF
V: TRBV13; size: NA; D: TRBD1; J: TRBJ1-1; DNA: TGTGCCAGCAGCCCCAGACAGGGGCGTGGCACTGAAGCTTTCTTT; CDR3: CASSPRQGRGTEAFF
V: TRBV5-1; size: NA; D: NA; J: TRBJ1-2; DNA: TGCGCCAGCAGCTTGTCAGGGGCGGGGTCCAACTATGGCTACACCTTC; CDR3: CASSLSGAGSNYGYTF
V: TRBV28; size: once; D: NA; J: TRBJ1-5; DNA: TGTGCCAGCCGTTCTGAGAGGGCTACTCAGCCCCAGCATTTT; CDR3: CASRSERATQPQHF
V: TRBV5-1; size: NA; D: NA; J: TRBJ2-5; DNA: TGCGCCAGCAGTGTGGGCAGGGGAGGGGAGACCCAGTACTTC; CDR3: CASSVGRGGETQYF
V: TRBV29-1; size: NA; D: TRBD2; J: TRBJ2-5; DNA: TGCAGCGCGAAGCCTCCGGGACTAGCGGTCCAAGAGACCCAGTACTTC; CDR3: CSAKPPGLAVQETQYF
V: TRBV6-1; size: few; D: NA; J: TRBJ1-1; DNA: TGTGCCAGCAGTGAAGAAGGGGGCACTGAAGCTTTCTTT; CDR3: CASSEEGGTEAFF
V: TRBV12-3/TRBV12-4; size: few; D: NA; J: TRBJ1-2; DNA: TGTGCCAGCAGTTTAGAGACAGGCTATGGCTACACCTTC; CDR3: CASSLETGYGYTF
V: TRBV23-1; size: NA; D: NA; J: TRBJ1-2; DNA: TGCGCCAGCAGTCAATCTTTTACTTGGGTTACCTTGGCGGCGCTCGATAACTATGGCTACACCTTC; CDR3: CASSQSFTWVTLAALDNYGYTF
V: TRBV2; size: NA; D: NA; J: TRBJ2-2; DNA: TGTGCCAGCAGCACGGGGCGGACCGGGGAGCTGTTTTTT; CDR3: CASSTGRTGELFF
V: TRBV12-5; size: NA; D: NA; J: TRBJ2-3; DNA: TGTGCTAGTGGGGAAGGGTGGATGACAGATACGCAGTATTTT; CDR3: CASGEGWMTDTQYF
V: TRBV19; size: NA; D: TRBD1; J: TRBJ1-2; DNA: TGTGCCTCCCGACAGGGTGATTATGGCTACACCTTC; CDR3: CASRQGDYGYTF
V: TRBV5-1; size: NA; D: NA; J: TRBJ1-4; DNA: TGCGCCAGCAGCTTGGCACAGGACCTTAATGAAAAACTGTTTTTT; CDR3: CASSLAQDLNEKLFF
V: TRBV11-2; size: NA; D: TRBD1; J: TRBJ1-2; DNA: TGTGCCAGCAGCTCTACAGGGGCTAACTATGGCTACACCTTC; CDR3: CASSSTGANYGYTF